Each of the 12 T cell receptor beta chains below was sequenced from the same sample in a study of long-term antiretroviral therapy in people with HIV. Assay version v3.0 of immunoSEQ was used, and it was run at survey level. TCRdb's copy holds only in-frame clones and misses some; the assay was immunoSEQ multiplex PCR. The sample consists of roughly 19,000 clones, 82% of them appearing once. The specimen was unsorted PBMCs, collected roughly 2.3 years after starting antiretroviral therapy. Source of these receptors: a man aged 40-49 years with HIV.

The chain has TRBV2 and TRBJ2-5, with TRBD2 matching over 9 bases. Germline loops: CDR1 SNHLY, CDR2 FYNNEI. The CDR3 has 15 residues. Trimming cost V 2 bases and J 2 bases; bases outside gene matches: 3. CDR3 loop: CASSENLAGQETQYF. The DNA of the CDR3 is TGTGCCAGCAGTGAAAACCTAGCGGGACAAGAGACCCAGTACTTC.

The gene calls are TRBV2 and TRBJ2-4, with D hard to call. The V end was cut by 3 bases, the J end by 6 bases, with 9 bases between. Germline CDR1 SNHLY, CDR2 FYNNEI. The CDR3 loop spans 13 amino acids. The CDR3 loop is CASSEGRINIQYF. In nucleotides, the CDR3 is TGTGCCAGCAGTGAGGGCAGAATAAACATTCAGTACTTC.

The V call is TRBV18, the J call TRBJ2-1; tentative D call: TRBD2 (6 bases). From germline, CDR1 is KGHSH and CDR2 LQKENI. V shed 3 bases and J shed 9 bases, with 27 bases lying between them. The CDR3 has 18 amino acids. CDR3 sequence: CASSPPRTGLLMGGEQFF. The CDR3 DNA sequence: TGTGCCAGCTCACCCCCCCGCACGGGACTCCTAATGGGGGGTGAGCAGTTCTTC.

The DNA for the CDR3 is TGTGCCAGCAGTTCCCCAAGGAAGGGGGGGGACTACGAGCAGTACTTC. This sequence encodes CASSSPRKGGDYEQYF. The V and J genes are TRBV28 and TRBJ2-7; weak D call: TRBD2 (7 bases). The CDR3 has 16 residues. The germline CDR1 and CDR2 sequences are MDHEN and SYDVKM. V was cut by 4 bases and J by 3 bases, with 19 bases left in between. Combining the CDR3 with reference TRBV28 and TRBJ2-7 gives the whole variable domain DVKVTQSSRYLVKRTGEKVFLECVQDMDHENMFWYRQDPGLGLRLIYFSYDVKMKEKGDIPEGYSVSREKKERFSLILESASTNQTSMYLCASSSPRKGGDYEQYFGPGTRLTVT.

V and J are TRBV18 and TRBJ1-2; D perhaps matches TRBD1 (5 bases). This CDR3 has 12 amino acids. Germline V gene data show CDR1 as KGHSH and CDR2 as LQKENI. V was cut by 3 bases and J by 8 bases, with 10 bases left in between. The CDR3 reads CASSPSGQGYTF. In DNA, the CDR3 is TGTGCCAGCTCACCCTCAGGGCAAGGCTACACCTTC. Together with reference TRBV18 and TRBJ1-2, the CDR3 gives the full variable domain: NAGVMQNPRHLVRRRGQEARLRCSPMKGHSHVYWYRQLPEEGLKFMVYLQKENIIDESGMPKERFSAEFPKEGPSILRIQQVVRGDSAAYFCASSPSGQGYTFGSGTRLTVV.

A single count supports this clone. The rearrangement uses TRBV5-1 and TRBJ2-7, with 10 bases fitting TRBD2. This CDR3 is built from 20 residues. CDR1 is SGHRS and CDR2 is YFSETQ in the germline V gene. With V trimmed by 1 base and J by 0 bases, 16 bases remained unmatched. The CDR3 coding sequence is TGCGCCAGCAGCTTGAGGTCGTGGCTAGCGGGAGACCTTAGCTCCTACGAGCAGTACTTC. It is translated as CASSLRSWLAGDLSSYEQYF.

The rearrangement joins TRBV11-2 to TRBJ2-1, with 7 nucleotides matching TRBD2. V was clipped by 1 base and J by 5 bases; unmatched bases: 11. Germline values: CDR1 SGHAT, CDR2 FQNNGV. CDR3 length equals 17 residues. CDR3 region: CASSLGLLAPLHNEQFF. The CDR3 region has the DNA TGTGCCAGCAGCTTAGGCTTACTAGCGCCCTTACACAATGAGCAGTTCTTC. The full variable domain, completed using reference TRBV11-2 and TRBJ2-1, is EAGVAQSPRYKIIEKRQSVAFWCNPISGHATLYWYQQILGQGPKLLIQFQNNGVVDDSQLPKDRFSAERLKGVDSTLKIQPAKLEDSAVYLCASSLGLLAPLHNEQFFGPGTRLTVL.

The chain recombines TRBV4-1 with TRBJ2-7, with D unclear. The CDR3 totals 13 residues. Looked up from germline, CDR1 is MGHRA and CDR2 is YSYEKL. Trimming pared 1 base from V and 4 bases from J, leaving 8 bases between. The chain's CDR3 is CASSQGASYEQYF. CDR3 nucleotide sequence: TGCGCCAGCAGCCAAGGGGCCTCGTACGAGCAGTACTTC.

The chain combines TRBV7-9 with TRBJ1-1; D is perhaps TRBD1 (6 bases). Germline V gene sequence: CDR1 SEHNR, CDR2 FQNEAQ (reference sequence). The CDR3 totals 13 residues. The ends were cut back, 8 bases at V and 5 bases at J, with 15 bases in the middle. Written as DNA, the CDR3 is TGTGCCAGCCAGTCAGGGGATGGAACTGAAGCTTTCTTT. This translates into CASQSGDGTEAFF.

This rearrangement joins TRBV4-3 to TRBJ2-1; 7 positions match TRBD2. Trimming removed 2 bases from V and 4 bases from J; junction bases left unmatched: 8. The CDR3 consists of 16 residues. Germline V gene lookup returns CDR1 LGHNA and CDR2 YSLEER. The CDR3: CASSQRSGGTYNEQFF. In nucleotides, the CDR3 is TGCGCCAGCAGCCAAAGATCGGGAGGAACATACAATGAGCAGTTCTTC.

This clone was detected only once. CDR3 in amino acids: CASSTGTSGSYEQYF. In nucleotides, the CDR3 is TGTGCCAGCTCAACCGGGACTAGCGGTTCCTACGAGCAGTACTTC. This chain joins TRBV18 and TRBJ2-7, with 11 nucleotides matching TRBD2. Germline V CDR1 and CDR2: KGHSH, LQKENI. V lost 5 bases, J lost 1 base, and 4 bases stayed unmatched. This CDR3 is 15 amino acids long.

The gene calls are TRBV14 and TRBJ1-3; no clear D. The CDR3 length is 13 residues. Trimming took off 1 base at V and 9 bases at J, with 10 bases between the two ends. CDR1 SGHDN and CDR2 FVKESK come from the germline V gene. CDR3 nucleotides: TGTGCCAGCAGCCAAGTTGGCACGGGCACCATATATTTT. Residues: CASSQVGTGTIYF.